What follows are 32 T cell receptor beta chains derived from one specimen sequenced in a study of blood T cell repertoires in COVID-19. TCRdb's copy holds only in-frame clones and misses some; the assay was immunoSEQ multiplex PCR. The sample lists roughly 500,000 clones, approximately 83% seen once, with under 4% in the top ten. The sample consisted of peripheral blood. The origin of the receptors is a human donor in a cohort sampled during active COVID-19.

The chain is built from TRBV27 and TRBJ1-2; unclear D gene. V was trimmed by 5 bases and J by 3 bases, leaving 10 bases between them. The CDR3 has 13 residues. CDR1 is MNHEY and CDR2 is SMNVEV in the germline V gene (reference sequence). The CDR3 nucleotides are TGTGCCAGCAGTCCCCAGGCCCACTATGGCTACACCTTC. Protein product: CASSPQAHYGYTF.

This clone appeared a few times. The chain is built from TRBV9 and TRBJ1-6; 8 nucleotides align to TRBD1. This CDR3 is built from 15 residues. V gave up 3 bases and J gave up 11 bases; unmatched junction bases: 10. Germline-derived CDR1 and CDR2 are SGDLS and YYNGEE. CDR3 sequence: CASSGRTGNFTPLHF. The CDR3 DNA reads TGTGCCAGCAGCGGACGGACAGGGAATTTTACACCCCTCCACTTT.

The J gene is TRBJ2-1, the V gene TRBV5-1; 9 bases match TRBD2. Germline V gene data show CDR1 as SGHRS and CDR2 as YFSETQ. CDR3 length: 15 amino acids. Trimming at V came to 0 bases and at J to 6 bases, leaving 4 bases not matched to a gene. The CDR3 protein is CASSLDISGSNEQFF. CDR3 sequence (DNA): TGCGCCAGCAGCTTGGACATTAGCGGGAGCAATGAGCAGTTCTTC.

This clone has only one observation. The chain uses TRBV7-3 and TRBJ1-1; TRBD1 is a possible D gene (5 bases). CDR1 is SGHTA and CDR2 is FQGTGA in the germline V gene. The CDR3 consists of 13 residues. V was shortened by 5 bases and J by 8 bases, with 15 bases between the two germline ends. The CDR3 DNA is TGTGCCAGCAGCCAAAGGGGCCAAGCGGAAGCTTTCTTT. Protein sequence: CASSQRGQAEAFF.

This clone was seen more than once but under ten times. The rearrangement joins TRBV19 to TRBJ1-1; D is undetermined. The CDR3 is 13 amino acids. V dropped 8 bases and J dropped 4 bases, with 14 bases sitting between them. CDR1 LNHDA and CDR2 SQIVND come from the germline V gene (reference sequence). CDR3 residues: CASSTSLATEAFF. CDR3 DNA sequence: TGTGCCAGTTCGACATCCTTGGCCACTGAAGCTTTCTTT.

This chain joins TRBV19 and TRBJ2-2; 9 bases match TRBD1. V dropped 6 bases and J dropped 5; count of bases not matched to a gene: 7. The CDR3 covers 15 residues. Germline V CDR1 and CDR2: LNHDA, SQIVND (reference sequence). The CDR3 spells CASSSTGGVTGELFF. The CDR3 nucleotides read TGTGCCAGTAGCTCGACAGGGGGTGTGACCGGGGAGCTGTTTTTT.

This chain joins TRBV19 and TRBJ2-1; 7 bases line up with TRBD2. Germline CDR1 is LNHDA and CDR2 is SQIVND (reference sequence). This CDR3 has 13 amino acids. Trimming took 11 bases from V and 0 from J; bases not matched to a gene: 4. Written as DNA, the CDR3 is TGTGCCGGGGGGGGACGCTCCTACAATGAGCAGTTCTTC. This encodes CAGGGRSYNEQFF.

V gene TRBV19 combines with J gene TRBJ1-2, with D hard to call. The CDR3 is made up of 13 amino acids. V was trimmed by 7 bases and J by 2 bases, leaving 11 bases between them. Germline values: CDR1 LNHDA, CDR2 SQIVND (reference sequence). DNA for the CDR3: TGTGCCAGTAACGTACAGCAGAACTATGGCTACACCTTC. Its protein product is CASNVQQNYGYTF.

This sequence joins TRBV28 and TRBJ2-3, with 8 nucleotides matching TRBD1. There are 15 residues in the CDR3. From germline, CDR1 is MDHEN and CDR2 SYDVKM. J was trimmed by 4 bases and V by 6 bases; bases with no gene match: 9. CDR3 nucleotides: TGTGCCAGCAGCCCGCGACAGGGGATGGCAGATACGCAGTATTTT. Amino acid sequence: CASSPRQGMADTQYF.

The chain is built from TRBV7-8 and TRBJ2-3; D unclear. Trimming cost V 4 bases and J 11 bases, with 19 bases left between them. The V gene's germline CDR1 is SGHVS and CDR2 FQNEAQ. The CDR3 covers 14 residues. CDR3 sequence (DNA): TGTGCCAGCAGCTGGGCCGCGCCCAGGATTGGGCAGTATTTT. Its translation: CASSWAAPRIGQYF.

This clone was found a few times. The chain has TRBV6-1 and TRBJ1-5; D gene ambiguous. CDR3 length: 16 residues. Germline V CDR1 and CDR2: MNHNS, SASEGT. V was pared by 3 bases and J by 4 bases, with 16 bases between. The CDR3 sequence is CASSDLSGGLNQPQHF. CDR3 bases: TGTGCCAGCAGTGACCTTTCAGGAGGGTTGAATCAGCCCCAGCATTTT.

V is TRBV15 and J is TRBJ1-5, with TRBD1 as a possible D gene (6 bases). Germline V gene sequence: CDR1 LNHNV, CDR2 YYDKDF (reference sequence). The CDR3 contains 19 residues. Trimming left V 1 base short and J 7 bases short, with 26 bases between. The CDR3 sequence: CATSRAPTSTGLRSQPQHF. In DNA form, the CDR3 reads TGTGCCACCAGCAGAGCTCCTACTTCAACAGGGTTGAGAAGCCAGCCCCAGCATTTT.

V and J are TRBV15 and TRBJ2-5, with TRBD1 identical over 7 bases. After removal of 2 bases from V and 1 base from J, the junction contained 7 bases not matched to a gene. In germline, CDR1 is LNHNV, CDR2 YYDKDF (reference sequence). This CDR3 has 16 amino acids. CDR3: CATSRKSRQGQETQYF. The CDR3 bases are TGTGCCACCAGCAGAAAATCCAGACAGGGCCAAGAGACCCAGTACTTC.

The genes are TRBV13 and TRBJ2-7, with D uncertain. This CDR3 spans 13 amino acids. Germline-derived CDR1 and CDR2 are PRHDT and FYEKMQ (reference sequence). V shed 5 bases and J shed 1 base, with 9 bases lying between them. The CDR3 DNA sequence: TGTGCCAGCAGCCCGACTGATTCCTACGAGCAGTACTTC. Amino acids: CASSPTDSYEQYF.

The V call is TRBV19, the J call TRBJ2-1; possible D gene TRBD2, 5 bases. This CDR3 spans 13 amino acids. Trimming pared 4 bases from V and 7 bases from J, leaving 11 bases between. CDR1 LNHDA and CDR2 SQIVND come from the germline V gene (reference sequence). This CDR3 is CASSKRVANEQFF. As DNA, the CDR3 is TGTGCCAGTAGTAAGAGGGTAGCAAATGAGCAGTTCTTC.

This clone showed up just once. This chain joins TRBV9 and TRBJ2-7, with D maybe TRBD1 (7 bases). This CDR3 has 15 amino acids. V dropped 0 bases and J dropped 4 bases, with 14 bases sitting between them. CDR1 and CDR2 (germline): SGDLS, YYNGEE. CDR3 protein: CASSVDGAGGYEQYF. The DNA for the CDR3 is TGTGCCAGCAGCGTAGATGGGGCAGGGGGGTACGAGCAGTACTTC.

The chain employs TRBV6-6 and TRBJ2-3; 12 nucleotides agree with TRBD2. Germline V gene lookup returns CDR1 MNHNY and CDR2 SVGAGI (reference sequence). The CDR3 has 16 residues. Germline trimming cut 6 bases from V and 0 bases from J; bases unmatched to any gene: 4. In DNA, the CDR3 is TGTGCCAGCAGCCGGACTAGCGGGGCTAGCACAGATACGCAGTATTTT. Translating gives CASSRTSGASTDTQYF.

The chain uses TRBV19 and TRBJ1-5; TRBD1 matches 10 bases. The V and J ends lost 10 bases and 7 bases, in that order; junction bases with no gene match: 19. Germline CDR1 reads LNHDA; CDR2 reads SQIVND (reference sequence). CDR3 length equals 17 residues. The CDR3 DNA follows: TGTGCCACCGCGGTTTCCGGCCCGGGACAGGGGACCCAGCCCCAGCATTTT. This encodes CATAVSGPGQGTQPQHF.

The chain uses TRBV14 and TRBJ2-3, with 8 bases that match TRBD2. The CDR3 contains 13 residues. With 1 base clipped from V and 9 bases from J, the junction kept 3 bases outside the gene matches. The germline gives CDR1 SGHDN, CDR2 FVKESK. The CDR3 nucleotides read TGTGCCAGCAGCCAAGTACTAGCGGAAACGCAGTATTTT. It yields the protein CASSQVLAETQYF.

This chain links TRBV21-1 with TRBJ1-2; TRBD1 is taken as the D call from the table, unchecked against the DNA. TRBV21-1 is a listed pseudogene. The CDR3 has 14 residues. The CDR3 sequence: CASSKEGDGYGYTF. The CDR3 DNA is TGTGCCAGCAGCAAAGAAGGGGATGGCTATGGCTACACCTTC.

The rearrangement uses TRBV5-1 and TRBJ2-7, with a possible D match to TRBD1 (6 bases). This CDR3 region has 14 residues. V lost 4 bases, J lost 0 bases, and 11 bases lay in between. Germline-derived CDR1 and CDR2 are SGHRS and YFSETQ. The CDR3 region is CASSGGFSSYEQYF. CDR3 DNA: TGCGCCAGCAGCGGGGGCTTTTCCTCCTACGAGCAGTACTTC.

The gene calls are TRBV10-3 and TRBJ1-1, with 7 bases lining up with TRBD1. The CDR3 is made up of 13 amino acids. The V gene end was trimmed by 7 bases and the J gene end by 3 bases; junction bases not matched to a gene: 5. The germline V gene has CDR1 ENHRY and CDR2 SYGVKD. CDR3 bases: TGTGCCATCACCCGGGACAGTTACACTGAAGCTTTCTTT. This sequence encodes CAITRDSYTEAFF.

This clone was seen a few times. The chain combines TRBV6-6 with TRBJ1-6; D is undetermined. CDR3 size: 15 residues. V was cut by 2 bases and J by 5 bases, with 10 bases left in between. In germline, CDR1 is MNHNY, CDR2 SVGAGI (reference sequence). CDR3 nucleotides: TGTGCCAGCAGTTACGAGGCAGAGAATAATTCACCCCTCCACTTT. Encoded protein: CASSYEAENNSPLHF.

The chain couples TRBV3-1 (or the pseudogene TRBV3-2) to TRBJ2-7, with 7 bases lining up with TRBD2. J was trimmed by 4 bases and V by 0 bases; bases with no gene match: 6. This CDR3 comprises 15 residues. Germline CDR1 is LGHDT and CDR2 is YNNKEL (reference sequence). CDR3 residues: CASSQDRLAVYEQYF. CDR3 coding DNA: TGTGCCAGCAGCCAAGATAGGCTAGCGGTATACGAGCAGTACTTC.

This clone was seen just once. The V gene is TRBV11-3, the J gene TRBJ1-1; 7 nucleotides match TRBD1. Trimming took 3 bases from V and 4 from J; bases not matched to a gene: 2. The CDR3 extends over 13 amino acids. The V gene's germline CDR1 is SGHNT and CDR2 YENEEA. The CDR3 coding sequence is TGTGCCAGCAGCTTCGGACAGGCCACTGAAGCTTTCTTT. It is translated as CASSFGQATEAFF.

V is TRBV27 and J is TRBJ2-1, with TRBD2 matching 13 bases. Germline V gene lookup returns CDR1 MNHEY and CDR2 SMNVEV (reference sequence). The CDR3 totals 17 residues. The V and J ends lost 5 bases and 6 bases, in that order; junction bases with no gene match: 10. The CDR3 sequence: CASSITRTSGRGNEQFF. The CDR3 region has the DNA TGTGCCAGCAGTATCACCCGGACTAGCGGGAGAGGCAATGAGCAGTTCTTC.

The chain recombines TRBV6-1 with TRBJ2-3; 10 nucleotides align to TRBD2. This CDR3 has 16 residues. Germline values: CDR1 MNHNS, CDR2 SASEGT. The V segment lost 3 bases and the J segment 0 bases; nucleotides outside the gene matches: 3. The CDR3 sequence is CASSEGTSASTDTQYF. Written as DNA, the CDR3 is TGTGCCAGCAGTGAGGGGACTAGCGCGAGCACAGATACGCAGTATTTT.

The V and J genes are TRBV18 and TRBJ2-5; no clear D. Germline V lookup: CDR1 KGHSH, CDR2 LQKENI. V lost 2 bases and J lost 0, with 7 bases in between. CDR3 length: 14 residues. For the CDR3, the DNA is TGTGCCAGCTCACCAGGGCCCTACCAAGAGACCCAGTACTTC. As protein: CASSPGPYQETQYF.

This chain joins TRBV7-8 and TRBJ1-4, with D maybe TRBD1 (5 bases). The CDR3 extends over 16 amino acids. Trimming pared 5 bases from V and 0 bases from J, leaving 13 bases between. Germline CDR1 reads SGHVS; CDR2 reads FQNEAQ. CDR3: CASSLRGGPTNEKLFF. The CDR3 DNA reads TGTGCCAGCAGCCTTCGCGGGGGTCCAACTAATGAAAAACTGTTTTTT.

The rearrangement joins TRBV27 to TRBJ2-1, with TRBD2 matching 7 bases. V was pared by 2 bases and J by 6 bases, with 7 bases of the junction left unmatched. The CDR3 has 15 amino acids. Germline CDR1 is MNHEY and CDR2 is SMNVEV (reference sequence). CDR3 sequence: CASSLRSGRVNEQFF. The CDR3 DNA follows: TGTGCCAGCAGTTTACGGTCAGGGAGGGTCAATGAGCAGTTCTTC.

This clone was seen once. The rearrangement links TRBV9 to TRBJ2-1; the match to TRBD2 covers 11 bases. Germline V CDR1 and CDR2: SGDLS, YYNGEE. The CDR3 runs to 15 residues. The trim removed 4 bases at V and 6 bases at J, leaving 6 bases unmatched. The CDR3 sequence: CASSPGTSGVNEQFF. The CDR3, as DNA: TGTGCCAGCAGCCCCGGGACTAGCGGAGTCAATGAGCAGTTCTTC.

The chain combines TRBV28 with TRBJ2-2; 7 bases align to TRBD1. This CDR3 contains 15 residues. The V gene's germline CDR1 is MDHEN and CDR2 SYDVKM. With 11 bases clipped from V and 7 bases from J, the junction kept 16 bases outside the gene matches. In DNA form, the CDR3 reads TGTGCCGCTCAACAGGGGTCCGGACACGGCGGGGAGCTGTTTTTT. As protein: CAAQQGSGHGGELFF.